This T cell receptor beta chain was sequenced during a study of identical twins. In the case of this clonotype: Its antigen remains unidentified.

General study findings and limits: It was cross-sectional statistical analysis, not following the same donors, that the conclusions relied on. Zero-insertion results could be subject to partial confounding by invariant MAIT and iNKT cells.

TCRdb independently ran MiXCR on the 5' RACE reads; one entry per CDR3 protein. The repertoire has under 900,000 distinct CDR3 sequences, about 12% of them found once; the top ten carry around 1.5%. The germline gives CDR1 DFQATT, CDR2 SNEGSKA (reference sequence). CDR3 length equals 14 residues. V lost 6 bases and J lost 0, with 14 bases in between. This sample was also put to use in a study of yellow fever vaccine responses in identical twins.

This TCR came from a woman aged 18-29 years in good health. Specimen: PBMCs. The genes are TRBV20-1 and TRBJ1-1; no firm D call. CDR3 region: CSAPLQRMNTEAFF. The CDR3 DNA sequence: TGCAGTGCACCACTACAGAGAATGAACACTGAAGCTTTCTTT.